Listed here are 30 T cell receptor beta chains from one sample, sequenced in a study of T cell repertoires in cytomegalovirus infection. MiXCR, run by TCRdb on the reads, gives a single entry per CDR3 protein. Of just over 300,000 distinct CDR3 sequences listed, about 17% are singletons. The sequenced sample consisted of PBMCs. Receptors originate from a human donor in good health (CMV status not recorded). Some clones in this sample may be carry-over from other donors' samples.

This clonotype was observed at least ten times. The chain is built from TRBV6-5 and TRBJ2-4; weak D call: TRBD1 (6 bases). V lost 4 bases and J 9 bases, leaving 22 bases between the germline ends. Germline assignment: CDR1 MNHEY and CDR2 SVGAGI. CDR3 length equals 16 residues. CDR3: CASSSRRQARKPIQYF. The CDR3 DNA is TGTGCCAGCAGTTCACGACGACAGGCGAGGAAGCCCATTCAGTACTTC.

The chain links TRBV6-6 to TRBJ1-2; 11 positions agree with TRBD1. This CDR3 contains 17 residues. V shed 6 bases, J shed 3 bases, and the junction held 12 bases outside the gene matches. In germline, CDR1 is MNHNY, CDR2 SVGAGI (reference sequence). CDR3 loop: CASRPGTGGLNHYGYTF. As DNA, the CDR3 is TGTGCCAGCAGACCCGGGACAGGGGGTTTAAACCACTATGGCTACACCTTC.

This clonotype has only one observation. The CDR3 spells CASSLARANTEAFF. The DNA for the CDR3 is TGTGCCAGCAGCTTAGCGCGCGCTAACACTGAAGCTTTCTTT. This chain connects TRBV11-2 to TRBJ1-1; D not certain. The germline V gene encodes CDR1 SGHAT and CDR2 FQNNGV. V was clipped by 1 base and J by 2 bases, with 8 bases between them. The CDR3 is 14 residues long.

The sample holds a few counts of this clonotype. This chain joins TRBV3-1 and TRBJ2-7, with no clear D. This CDR3 has 14 amino acids. V was trimmed by 3 bases and J by 2 bases, leaving 11 bases between them. Germline V gene lookup returns CDR1 LGHDT and CDR2 YNNKEL (reference sequence). CDR3 sequence reads: CASSQGIDTYEQYF. Written as DNA, the CDR3 is TGTGCCAGCAGCCAGGGGATTGACACCTACGAGCAGTACTTC.

This clonotype came up many times. CDR3 region: CASSQENSGNTIYF. The CDR3 coding sequence is TGCGCCAGCAGCCAAGAAAACTCAGGGAACACCATATATTTT. The chain combines TRBV4-1 with TRBJ1-3, with D possibly matching TRBD1 (5 bases). This CDR3 has 14 residues. CDR1 and CDR2 from the germline V gene are MGHRA and YSYEKL. V gave up 0 bases and J gave up 7 bases, with 10 bases separating them.

This clonotype was observed at least ten times. The rearrangement links TRBV12-3 or TRBV12-4 to TRBJ2-1, with TRBD1 matching 8 bases. This CDR3 comprises 15 residues. With V trimmed by 6 bases and J by 3 bases, 7 bases remained unmatched. The CDR3 here is CASSYDRGVYNEQFF. CDR3 nucleotide sequence: TGTGCCAGCAGCTACGACAGGGGCGTCTACAATGAGCAGTTCTTC.

Ten or more counts support this clonotype. The chain is built from TRBV7-2 and TRBJ1-5, with a weak D call TRBD1 (5 bases). V dropped 4 bases and J dropped 1 base, with 23 bases sitting between them. Germline V gene data show CDR1 as SGHTA and CDR2 as FQGNSA. This CDR3 has 19 amino acids. The CDR3 coding sequence is TGTGCCAGCAGCTCACCTCCGGGGATGGGGACCGGGAGCAATCAGCCCCAGCATTTT. It encodes CASSSPPGMGTGSNQPQHF.

This chain connects TRBV20-1 to TRBJ2-5, with a possible D match to TRBD2 (6 bases). Germline V gene data show CDR1 as DFQATT and CDR2 as SNEGSKA (reference sequence). This CDR3 region has 12 residues. Trimming shortened V by 2 bases and J by 4 bases, and 8 bases separated the two germline ends. The CDR3 coding sequence is TGCAGTGCTAGATCCGGGGGAGAGACCCAGTACTTC. As protein: CSARSGGETQYF.

This chain links TRBV11-1 with TRBJ1-5; D perhaps matches TRBD1 (5 bases). From germline, CDR1 is SGHAT and CDR2 FQDESV (reference sequence). The CDR3 is made up of 14 amino acids. The germline V and J ends were trimmed by 4 bases and 4 bases, with 11 bases remaining between them. The CDR3 protein is CASSSGGVNQPQHF. The DNA of the CDR3 is TGTGCCAGCAGCTCGGGGGGAGTAAATCAGCCCCAGCATTTT.

The rearrangement uses TRBV20-1 and TRBJ2-3; D is ambiguous. The germline V and J ends were trimmed by 2 bases and 2 bases, with 8 bases remaining between them. The CDR3 extends over 13 amino acids. Germline lookup yields CDR1 DFQATT and CDR2 SNEGSKA (reference sequence). CDR3 coding DNA: TGCAGTGCTAGACCGTACCTCACAGATACGCAGTATTTT. Residues: CSARPYLTDTQYF.

This clonotype has at least ten counts. The J gene is TRBJ2-4, the V gene TRBV7-2, with a tentative D call TRBD1 (6 bases). The CDR3 runs to 15 residues. V shed 5 bases and J shed 2 bases, with 13 bases lying between them. Germline V lookup: CDR1 SGHTA, CDR2 FQGNSA. The CDR3 sequence: CASSQTGTPKNIQYF. Written as DNA, the CDR3 is TGTGCCAGCAGCCAGACCGGGACACCCAAAAACATTCAGTACTTC.

V usage is TRBV20-1 and J usage is TRBJ2-1, with a possible D match to TRBD2 (6 bases). The CDR3 extends over 12 amino acids. V was cut by 5 bases and J by 9 bases, with 14 bases left in between. Germline values: CDR1 DFQATT, CDR2 SNEGSKA (reference sequence). DNA for the CDR3: TGCAGTGCTTTGAGGGCCGGGGGTGAGCAGTTCTTC. It is translated as CSALRAGGEQFF.

In this sample, this clonotype turned up many times. This sequence joins TRBV10-3 and TRBJ1-5; D is unresolved. The CDR3 length is 12 residues. V dropped 8 bases and J dropped 4 bases, with 9 bases sitting between them. The germline V gene has CDR1 ENHRY and CDR2 SYGVKD. The CDR3 bases are TGTGCCATCGGAAGAGCGAATCAGCCCCAGCATTTT. Amino acids: CAIGRANQPQHF.

The V gene is TRBV6-2 or TRBV6-3, the J gene TRBJ2-2; the D gene is possibly TRBD2 (5 bases). Germline-derived CDR1 and CDR2 are MNHEY and SVGEGT. The germline V and J ends were trimmed by 5 bases and 6 bases, with 13 bases remaining between them. The CDR3 covers 14 residues. The CDR3 reads CASSGPGLAGELFF. The CDR3 DNA sequence: TGTGCCAGCAGTGGCCCCGGACTGGCCGGGGAGCTGTTTTTT.

The chain joins TRBV6-5 to TRBJ2-3; D uncertain. The V gene's germline CDR1 is MNHEY and CDR2 SVGAGI. CDR3 length equals 15 residues. V lost 5 bases and J 0 bases, leaving 12 bases between the germline ends. The CDR3 reads CASSARFSSTDTQYF. In DNA, the CDR3 is TGTGCCAGCAGTGCTAGGTTTTCGAGCACAGATACGCAGTATTTT.

This clonotype was observed many times. The genes are TRBV7-2 and TRBJ1-5, with 8 bases aligning to TRBD1. CDR3 length: 15 residues. The junction had 8 bases not matched to a gene; V was cut back by 3 bases and J by 7 bases. CDR1 is SGHTA and CDR2 is FQGNSA in the germline V gene. For the CDR3, the DNA is TGTGCCAGCAGCTTGATGACAGGGGCAGGACAGCCCCAGCATTTT. It encodes CASSLMTGAGQPQHF. Drawing the rest from reference TRBV7-2 and TRBJ1-5, the complete variable domain is GAGVSQSPSNKVTEKGKDVELRCDPISGHTALYWYRQSLGQGLEFLIYFQGNSAPDKSGLPSDRFSAERTGGSVSTLTIQRTQQEDSAVYLCASSLMTGAGQPQHFGDGTRLSIL.

This clonotype showed up many times. For the CDR3, the DNA is TGTGCCAGCAGCCAAGCACAGGGAGGGGAGACTGAAGCTTTCTTT. It specifies CASSQAQGGETEAFF. The gene calls are TRBV4-2 and TRBJ1-1; the D gene is possibly TRBD1 (6 bases). The CDR3 runs to 15 residues. V was clipped by 1 base and J by 5 bases, with 14 bases between them. Germline CDR1 is LGHNA and CDR2 is YNFKEQ.

This clonotype was observed a few times. This chain uses TRBV6-5 with TRBJ1-1; no reliable D call. The CDR3 length is 17 residues. Germline loops: CDR1 MNHEY, CDR2 SVGAGI. Trimming pared 0 bases from V and 0 bases from J, leaving 14 bases between. The CDR3 sequence is CASSYSSGGSVNTEAFF. The CDR3 coding sequence is TGTGCCAGCAGTTACTCTTCGGGTGGAAGTGTGAACACTGAAGCTTTCTTT.

The J gene is TRBJ2-3, the V gene TRBV4-1; TRBD2 matches at 9 bases. Germline values: CDR1 MGHRA, CDR2 YSYEKL. With V trimmed by 4 bases and J by 5 bases, 10 bases remained unmatched. There are 16 residues in the CDR3. CDR3: CASSRASAGGLDTQYF. The CDR3, as DNA: TGCGCCAGCAGCCGCGCCTCAGCGGGGGGTTTAGATACGCAGTATTTT.

The rearrangement links TRBV7-2 to TRBJ2-5, with no clear D. The CDR3 length is 14 residues. Trimming removed 5 bases from V and 6 bases from J, with 16 bases in between. In germline, CDR1 is SGHTA, CDR2 FQGNSA. CDR3 sequence reads: CASSPPLGWQTQYF. In DNA form, the CDR3 reads TGTGCCAGCAGCCCCCCTTTGGGTTGGCAGACCCAGTACTTC. Full variable domain (outside the CDR3, taken from reference TRBV7-2 and TRBJ2-5): GAGVSQSPSNKVTEKGKDVELRCDPISGHTALYWYRQSLGQGLEFLIYFQGNSAPDKSGLPSDRFSAERTGGSVSTLTIQRTQQEDSAVYLCASSPPLGWQTQYFGPGTRLLVL.

This clonotype was counted between two and nine times. This sequence joins TRBV28 and TRBJ2-2, with 10 bases lining up with TRBD1. The J segment lost 3 bases and the V segment lost 4 bases, leaving 5 bases of the junction unmatched. Looked up from germline, CDR1 is MDHEN and CDR2 is SYDVKM. This CDR3 is built from 16 residues. The CDR3 reads CASSSRDRGYTGELFF. Here the CDR3 DNA reads TGTGCCAGCAGTTCCCGGGACAGGGGTTACACCGGGGAGCTGTTTTTT.

This clonotype was found a few times. The genes are TRBV27 and TRBJ2-7, with D perhaps matching TRBD1 or TRBD2 (6 bases each). This CDR3 has 13 residues. The germline V gene has CDR1 MNHEY and CDR2 SMNVEV (reference sequence). Trimming left V 3 bases short and J 2 bases short, with 8 bases between. DNA for the CDR3: TGTGCCAGCAGTTTGGAGGGGGCCTACGAGCAGTACTTC. As protein: CASSLEGAYEQYF.

The chain combines TRBV6-8 with TRBJ1-6; TRBD1 aligns across 7 bases. Trimming removed 0 bases from V and 9 bases from J; junction bases left unmatched: 11. The CDR3 runs 17 residues. In germline, CDR1 is MNHGY, CDR2 SAAAGT. This chain's CDR3 is CASSYSRIFQGGSPLHF. CDR3 coding DNA: TGTGCCAGCAGTTACTCGAGGATCTTCCAGGGGGGTTCACCCCTCCACTTT.

This clonotype has a handful of counts. The V call is TRBV5-6, the J call TRBJ2-7; a weak D match, TRBD2 (7 bases). Looked up from germline, CDR1 is SGHDT and CDR2 is YYEEEE. The CDR3 is made up of 16 amino acids. Trimming took 5 bases from V and 3 from J, leaving 21 bases between them. The DNA of the CDR3 is TGTGCCAGCAGTCGCGGCTTGGGGGGGGGCCTCTACGAGCAGTACTTC. This translates into CASSRGLGGGLYEQYF.

The gene calls are TRBV5-1 and TRBJ1-1, with a weak D call TRBD1 (5 bases). Trimming stripped 0 bases from V and 11 bases from J, with 14 bases between. Germline V gene data show CDR1 as SGHRS and CDR2 as YFSETQ. The CDR3 loop spans 13 amino acids. The CDR3 loop reads CASSLVGREVAFF. DNA of the CDR3: TGCGCCAGCAGCTTGGTCGGCAGGGAGGTCGCTTTCTTT.

This clonotype occurred a few times. The rearrangement links TRBV24-1 to TRBJ1-6; 8 nucleotides align to TRBD1. Germline V gene lookup returns CDR1 KGHDR and CDR2 SFDVKD. This CDR3 region has 16 residues. The junction had 9 bases not matched to a gene; V was cut back by 4 bases and J by 8 bases. The CDR3 region has the DNA TGTGCCACCAGTGAACCACAGACAGGGGAGTATTCACCCCTCCACTTT. Translation gives CATSEPQTGEYSPLHF.

The gene calls are TRBV20-1 and TRBJ2-1; 9 bases fit TRBD2. V dropped 8 bases and J dropped 0; count of bases not matched to a gene: 14. Germline V CDR1 and CDR2: DFQATT, SNEGSKA (reference sequence). The CDR3 contains 17 residues. The CDR3 DNA reads as TGCAGTTCCCGAGGGGGTAGCGGGGGAAGCTCCTACAATGAGCAGTTCTTC. This translates into CSSRGGSGGSSYNEQFF.

The V gene is TRBV6-1, the J gene TRBJ2-7; tentatively, D is TRBD1 or TRBD2 (5 bases each). The CDR3 is 17 residues long. The V gene's germline CDR1 is MNHNS and CDR2 SASEGT. Trimming removed 1 base from V and 3 bases from J, with 19 bases in between. The CDR3 reads CASSEVGDPLGIYEQYF. CDR3 nucleotides: TGTGCCAGCAGTGAAGTGGGGGACCCCCTAGGAATCTACGAGCAGTACTTC.

The chain carries TRBV9 and TRBJ2-2; D is uncertain. CDR3 length: 13 amino acids. V was clipped by 0 bases and J by 4 bases, with 4 bases between them. Per the germline V gene, CDR1 is SGDLS and CDR2 is YYNGEE. The CDR3 loop is CASSVGTTGELFF. CDR3 sequence (DNA): TGTGCCAGCAGCGTAGGGACCACCGGGGAGCTGTTTTTT.

The chain is built from TRBV12-3 or TRBV12-4 and TRBJ2-7; 10 bases fit TRBD1. The J segment lost 5 bases and the V segment lost 7 bases, leaving 5 bases of the junction unmatched. The CDR3 consists of 13 residues. The CDR3 DNA sequence: TGTGCCAGCACCTCCGGACAGGGGGACGAGCAGTACTTC. Translation: CASTSGQGDEQYF.